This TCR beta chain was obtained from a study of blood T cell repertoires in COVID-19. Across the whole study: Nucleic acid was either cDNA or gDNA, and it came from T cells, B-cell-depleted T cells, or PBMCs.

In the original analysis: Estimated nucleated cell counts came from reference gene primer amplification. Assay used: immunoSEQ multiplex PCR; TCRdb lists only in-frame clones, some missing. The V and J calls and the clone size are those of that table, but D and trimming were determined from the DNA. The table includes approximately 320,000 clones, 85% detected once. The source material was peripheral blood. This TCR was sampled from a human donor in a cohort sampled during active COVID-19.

CDR3 nucleotide sequence: TGTGCCAGCAGGGAACGCTGGCAGGGTCGCCAACTTTTCTACGAGCAGTACTTC. It encodes CASRERWQGRQLFYEQYF. The J gene is TRBJ2-7, the V gene TRBV12-1; the table assigns TRBD1, which was not confirmed against the DNA. TRBV12-1 is marked as a pseudogene. The CDR3 is made up of 18 amino acids.